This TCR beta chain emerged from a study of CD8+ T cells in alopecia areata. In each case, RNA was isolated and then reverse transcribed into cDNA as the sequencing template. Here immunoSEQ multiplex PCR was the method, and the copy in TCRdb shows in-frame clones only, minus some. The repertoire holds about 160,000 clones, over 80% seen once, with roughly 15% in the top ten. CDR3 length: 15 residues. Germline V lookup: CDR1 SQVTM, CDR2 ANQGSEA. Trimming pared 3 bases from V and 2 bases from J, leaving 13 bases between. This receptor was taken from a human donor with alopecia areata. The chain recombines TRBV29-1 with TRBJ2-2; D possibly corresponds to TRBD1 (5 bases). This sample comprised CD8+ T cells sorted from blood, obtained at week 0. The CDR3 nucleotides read TGCAGCGTTGATGACAGAAGCGAAAACACCGGGGAGCTGTTTTTT. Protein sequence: CSVDDRSENTGELFF.